This entry lists 27 T cell receptor beta chains sequenced from one sample in a study of blood T cell repertoires in COVID-19. Sequencing used immunoSEQ multiplex PCR; TCRdb keeps in-frame clones, though not all of them. The repertoire holds 40,000 to 50,000 clones, with about 90% as singletons. Sequencing was carried out using peripheral blood. The receptors stem from a man between 65 and 85 years old with active COVID-19.

The rearrangement links TRBV10-3 to TRBJ2-3, with D maybe TRBD1 (7 bases). V was shortened by 8 bases and J by 4 bases, with 19 bases between the two germline ends. Germline CDR1 ENHRY, CDR2 SYGVKD. The CDR3 has 15 residues. The chain's CDR3 is CAIRLGQGGPDTQYF. For the CDR3, the DNA is TGTGCCATCCGCCTTGGGCAGGGGGGCCCAGATACGCAGTATTTT.

This chain connects TRBV5-8 to TRBJ1-5; 8 bases map to TRBD1. CDR3 length equals 14 residues. V lost 3 bases to trimming and J lost 8 bases; unmatched junction nucleotides: 7. CDR1 and CDR2 (germline): SGHTS, YDEGEE. This CDR3 reads CASSSGQGVEPQHF. CDR3 DNA: TGTGCCAGCAGCTCCGGACAGGGCGTTGAGCCCCAGCATTTT.

This clone was observed a few times. Additional DNA sequences in this sample encode the identical CDR3. The chain uses TRBV3-1 (or the pseudogene TRBV3-2) and TRBJ1-6; no definite D call. V was cut by 0 bases and J by 0 bases, with 18 bases left in between. This CDR3 has 20 amino acids. Per the germline V gene, CDR1 is LGHDT and CDR2 is YNNKEL (reference sequence). For the CDR3, the DNA is TGTGCCAGCAGCCAAGATCCCGATGGGGTAGGGAGCTCCTATAATTCACCCCTCCACTTT. It is translated as CASSQDPDGVGSSYNSPLHF.

The chain employs TRBV18 and TRBJ2-7; TRBD1 aligns across 10 bases. The CDR3 extends over 15 amino acids. Germline trimming cut 0 bases from V and 5 bases from J; bases unmatched to any gene: 4. Germline lookup yields CDR1 KGHSH and CDR2 LQKENI. The CDR3 DNA reads TGTGCCAGCTCACCACCGGGACAGGGGCGGCACGAGCAGTACTTC. It encodes CASSPPGQGRHEQYF.

V usage is TRBV5-1 and J usage is TRBJ2-3, with D perhaps TRBD2 (6 bases). CDR1 and CDR2 (germline): SGHRS, YFSETQ. The CDR3 totals 13 residues. Trimming pared 4 bases from V and 3 bases from J, leaving 9 bases between. CDR3 sequence reads: CASSHRETDTQYF. CDR3 DNA: TGCGCCAGCAGCCACCGGGAGACAGATACGCAGTATTTT.

This chain links TRBV30 with TRBJ1-5; 12 bases match TRBD1. The CDR3 runs 19 residues. V shed 0 bases, J shed 2 bases, and the junction held 11 bases outside the gene matches. The germline CDR1 and CDR2 sequences are GTSNPN and SVGIG (reference sequence). CDR3 DNA sequence: TGTGCCTGGAGTGTACGGGGGACAGGGGGCCCTAGAGGCAATCAGCCCCAGCATTTT. Protein sequence: CAWSVRGTGGPRGNQPQHF.

This chain links TRBV6-5 with TRBJ1-5; D is unclear. Germline assignment: CDR1 MNHEY and CDR2 SVGAGI. This CDR3 spans 13 amino acids. V gave up 6 bases and J gave up 2 bases, with 8 bases separating them. DNA of the CDR3: TGTGCCAGCAGGTTACAGCGCAATCAGCCCCAGCATTTT. It specifies CASRLQRNQPQHF.

The V gene is TRBV29-1, the J gene TRBJ1-2; possible D gene TRBD1, 5 bases. The germline CDR1 and CDR2 sequences are SQVTM and ANQGSEA. There are 14 residues in the CDR3. Trimming took 3 bases from V and 7 from J, leaving 18 bases between them. The CDR3 region has the DNA TGCAGCGTTGAGTGGTCGGGGGGAACCTCTGGCTACACCTTC. It is translated as CSVEWSGGTSGYTF.

This clone was observed a single time. V and J are TRBV7-8 and TRBJ2-3; 14 nucleotides agree with TRBD2. Germline V lookup: CDR1 SGHVS, CDR2 FQNEAQ. Trimming took 8 bases from V and 6 from J; bases not matched to a gene: 7. The CDR3 is 15 amino acids. In DNA form, the CDR3 reads TGTGCCAGCGTGGGACTAGCGGGGGCTAGGGATACGCAGTATTTT. It codes for CASVGLAGARDTQYF.

The V call is TRBV5-4, the J call TRBJ2-2, with TRBD2 matching over 11 bases. Germline trimming cut 4 bases from V and 1 base from J; bases unmatched to any gene: 3. The length of the CDR3 is 16 residues. Per the germline V gene, CDR1 is SGHNT and CDR2 is YYREEE (reference sequence). CDR3 nucleotides: TGTGCCAGCAGCCCAGGACTAGCGGGGAACACCGGGGAGCTGTTTTTT. It translates to CASSPGLAGNTGELFF.

J is TRBJ2-7 and V is TRBV19, with 8 bases aligning to TRBD1. The V gene end was trimmed by 5 bases and the J gene end by 1 base; junction bases not matched to a gene: 7. The length of the CDR3 is 15 residues. The germline gives CDR1 LNHDA, CDR2 SQIVND (reference sequence). CDR3 bases: TGTGCCAGTAGTGACCGGGACAGGAGTTCCTACGAGCAGTACTTC. Residues: CASSDRDRSSYEQYF.

This chain uses TRBV7-9 with TRBJ2-3; D remains ambiguous. The CDR3 loop spans 14 amino acids. V lost 6 bases, J lost 0 bases, and 10 bases lay in between. The germline CDR1 and CDR2 sequences are SEHNR and FQNEAQ (reference sequence). The CDR3 is CASSPLLSTDTQYF. Here the CDR3 DNA reads TGTGCCAGCAGTCCCCTCCTAAGCACAGATACGCAGTATTTT.

The chain joins TRBV5-1 to TRBJ2-1; 8 bases agree with TRBD1. Germline CDR1 and CDR2: SGHRS and YFSETQ. This CDR3 comprises 13 residues. V shed 7 bases, J shed 2 bases, and the junction held 2 bases outside the gene matches. The CDR3 loop is CASQTGAYNEQFF. Written as DNA, the CDR3 is TGCGCCAGCCAGACAGGGGCCTACAATGAGCAGTTCTTC.

This chain connects TRBV5-4 to TRBJ1-4, with a weak D call TRBD1 (5 bases). This CDR3 has 15 amino acids. Between the trimmed V and J ends, which lost 3 bases and 8 bases, there was a span of 17 bases. Germline V gives CDR1 SGHNT, CDR2 YYREEE (reference sequence). The CDR3, as DNA: TGTGCCAGCAGCTCCGCCGGGGGGATAGGCGAAAAACTGTTTTTT. The encoded protein is CASSSAGGIGEKLFF.

For the CDR3, the DNA is TGTGCCATCAGTGAGGGAGCAGGGGGTAAATCCGAGCAGTACTTC. This gives the protein CAISEGAGGKSEQYF. The chain couples TRBV10-3 to TRBJ2-7, with TRBD1 identical over 7 bases. Germline values: CDR1 ENHRY, CDR2 SYGVKD. The CDR3 has 15 residues. V lost 2 bases and J lost 6; bases outside the gene matches: 10.

The J gene is TRBJ2-3, the V gene TRBV5-1; D is perhaps TRBD2 (6 bases). The CDR3 length is 16 residues. CDR1 and CDR2 (germline): SGHRS, YFSETQ. V lost 0 bases, J lost 2 bases, and 13 bases lay in between. The CDR3 nucleotides read TGCGCCAGCAGCTTGGTAGGAGGGACTCTCACAGATACGCAGTATTTT. This codes for CASSLVGGTLTDTQYF.

The rearrangement links TRBV19 to TRBJ1-1; D possibly corresponds to TRBD1 (5 bases). Germline V gene data show CDR1 as LNHDA and CDR2 as SQIVND (reference sequence). The CDR3 has 14 amino acids. V lost 1 base to trimming and J lost 1 base, with 7 bases between them. The CDR3 DNA reads TGTGCCAGTAGTATAGTTAGGGGGAACACTGAAGCTTTCTTT. It codes for CASSIVRGNTEAFF.

This chain connects TRBV12-3 or TRBV12-4 to TRBJ1-2; D possibly corresponds to TRBD1 (5 bases). Trimming left V 6 bases short and J 4 bases short, with 9 bases between. The CDR3 has 12 residues. The CDR3, as DNA: TGTGCCAGCAGCGAGACAGTCTATGGCTACACCTTC. Translating gives CASSETVYGYTF.

The chain joins TRBV2 to TRBJ1-1; TRBD1 is a possible D gene (5 bases). The V gene lost 5 bases and the J gene lost 1 base, with 8 bases spanning the gap. The CDR3 sequence is 13 residues long. CDR1 is SNHLY, CDR2 FYNNEI, per germline. DNA of the CDR3: TGTGCCAGCAGTTGGGACTGGAACACTGAAGCTTTCTTT. Encoded protein: CASSWDWNTEAFF. The whole variable domain, filled in from reference TRBV2 and TRBJ1-1, reads EPEVTQTPSHQVTQMGQEVILRCVPISNHLYFYWYRQILGQKVEFLVSFYNNEISEKSEIFDDQFSVERPDGSNFTLKIRSTKLEDSAMYFCASSWDWNTEAFFGQGTRLTVV.

The chain couples TRBV5-5 to TRBJ2-7; 7 nucleotides match TRBD1. CDR3 length equals 15 residues. Trimming cost V 1 base and J 0 bases; bases outside gene matches: 4. The germline V gene encodes CDR1 SGHKS and CDR2 YYEKEE (reference sequence). CDR3 region: CASSLFRGSSYEQYF. CDR3 nucleotide sequence: TGTGCCAGCAGCTTGTTCAGGGGGAGCTCCTACGAGCAGTACTTC. Looking up the rest from reference TRBV5-5 and TRBJ2-7 gives the full variable domain: DAGVTQSPTHLIKTRGQQVTLRCSPISGHKSVSWYQQVLGQGPQFIFQYYEKEERGRGNFPDRFSARQFPNYSSELNVNALLLGDSALYLCASSLFRGSSYEQYFGPGTRLTVT.

The V call is TRBV6-5, the J call TRBJ2-3, with 8 nucleotides matching TRBD2. J lost 1 base, V lost 0 bases, and 3 bases had no gene match. CDR3 length equals 16 residues. Germline lookup yields CDR1 MNHEY and CDR2 SVGAGI. CDR3 in amino acids: CASSYSSRGGTDTQYF. The CDR3 DNA reads as TGTGCCAGCAGTTACTCGTCGCGGGGGGGCACAGATACGCAGTATTTT.

Regarding this clone: The same CDR3 arises from other DNA sequences in this sample as well. The chain has TRBV5-1 and TRBJ2-5; D is possibly TRBD2 (5 bases). V was shortened by 0 bases and J by 4 bases, with 10 bases between the two germline ends. Germline CDR1 and CDR2: SGHRS and YFSETQ. The CDR3 consists of 14 residues. The CDR3 DNA reads as TGCGCCAGCAGCTTGGGGCTAGCAGGAGAGACCCAGTACTTC. Residues: CASSLGLAGETQYF.

The J gene is TRBJ1-2, the V gene TRBV3-1 (or the pseudogene TRBV3-2); the match to TRBD1 covers 7 bases. Germline CDR1 reads LGHDT; CDR2 reads YNNKEL (reference sequence). The V gene end was trimmed by 2 bases and the J gene end by 8 bases; junction bases not matched to a gene: 14. There are 16 residues in the CDR3. CDR3 sequence (DNA): TGTGCCAGCAGCCAAAGGGCCATGGACAGGTCTCACGGCTACACCTTC. Its protein product is CASSQRAMDRSHGYTF.

The chain has TRBV6-5 and TRBJ2-5; 9 nucleotides line up with TRBD2. V dropped 8 bases and J dropped 1; count of bases not matched to a gene: 8. This CDR3 is 15 amino acids long. Germline V gene data show CDR1 as MNHEY and CDR2 as SVGAGI. CDR3 in amino acids: CASRRRGGPQETQYF. The CDR3 DNA reads as TGTGCCAGCCGAAGGCGGGGGGGGCCCCAAGAGACCCAGTACTTC.

This chain joins TRBV7-9 and TRBJ1-4, with no clear D. CDR3 size: 12 residues. The germline CDR1 and CDR2 sequences are SEHNR and FQNEAQ (reference sequence). Trimming cost V 5 bases and J 6 bases, with 7 bases left between them. CDR3 sequence reads: CASSPPDEKLFF. CDR3 coding DNA: TGTGCCAGCAGCCCCCCAGATGAAAAACTGTTTTTT.

This clone was seen just once. The chain has TRBV7-9 and TRBJ1-2; D not certain. There are 14 residues in the CDR3. Germline V gene data show CDR1 as SEHNR and CDR2 as FQNEAQ (reference sequence). V dropped 5 bases and J dropped 4 bases, with 14 bases sitting between them. The CDR3 DNA follows: TGTGCCAGCAGCGAAGCGAGTGATTCCTATGGCTACACCTTC. As protein: CASSEASDSYGYTF. Full variable domain (rest looked up from reference TRBV7-9 and TRBJ1-2): DTGVSQNPRHKITKRGQNVTFRCDPISEHNRLYWYRQTLGQGPEFLTYFQNEAQLEKSRLLSDRFSAERPKGSFSTLEIQRTEQGDSAMYLCASSEASDSYGYTFGSGTRLTVV.

With regard to this clone: A junction end diverges from the germline sequence, so it may reflect a read error. CDR3 bases: TGCACCAGCAGCCTACCTACCGGGGAGCTGTTTTTT. Translated: CTSSLPTGELFF. The rearrangement joins TRBV10-1 to TRBJ2-2; D unresolved. CDR1 and CDR2 (germline): WNHNN, SYGVQD (reference sequence). The CDR3 length is 12 residues.